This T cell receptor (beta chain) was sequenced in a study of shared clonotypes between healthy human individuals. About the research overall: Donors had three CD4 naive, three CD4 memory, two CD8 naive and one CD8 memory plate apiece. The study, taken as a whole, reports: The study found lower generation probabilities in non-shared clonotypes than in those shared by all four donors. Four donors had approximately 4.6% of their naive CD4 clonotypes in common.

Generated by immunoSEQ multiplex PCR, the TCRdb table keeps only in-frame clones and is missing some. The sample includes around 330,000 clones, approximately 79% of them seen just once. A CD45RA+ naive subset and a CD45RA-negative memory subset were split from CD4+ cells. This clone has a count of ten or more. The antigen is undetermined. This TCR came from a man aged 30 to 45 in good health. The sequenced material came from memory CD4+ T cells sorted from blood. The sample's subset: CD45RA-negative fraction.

This chain's CDR3 is CASSEAWSHSGEAFF. The CDR3 nucleotides read TGTGCCAGCAGTGAAGCGTGGAGTCACTCGGGTGAAGCTTTCTTT. The chain recombines TRBV6-1 with TRBJ1-1, with D hard to call. Germline V gene data show CDR1 as MNHNS and CDR2 as SASEGT. Trimming took 0 bases from V and 7 from J, leaving 15 bases between them. The CDR3 length is 15 residues.